This TCR beta chain was sequenced during a study of blood T cell repertoires in COVID-19. The repertoire was sequenced with immunoSEQ multiplex PCR; TCRdb's copy has only in-frame clones and lacks some. Of about 250,000 clones in the sample, 70% to 90% were seen once. This clone is a singleton in its sample. The sequence came from a man in his forties or fifties with COVID-19, enrolled during active disease. Sequencing used peripheral blood.

The CDR3 DNA reads as TGTGCCAGCAGTGAACATGGCAGGGCTACCGGGGAGCTGTTTTTT. Amino acids: CASSEHGRATGELFF. The chain uses TRBV6-1 and TRBJ2-2; TRBD1 might be the D (5 bases). The CDR3 covers 15 residues. Germline V lookup: CDR1 MNHNS, CDR2 SASEGT. V was clipped by 2 bases and J by 5 bases, with 12 bases between them.